What follows is one T cell receptor (beta chain) and its context. A few counts support this clone. No cognate antigen has been identified for it. Qualities for individual bases were not recorded, and no much larger clone is one base off. The entire isolated RNA was reverse transcribed using the High Capacity cDNA Reverse Transcription Kit, and thus expressed TCRB transcripts were sequenced. Deep immunoSEQ sequencing was performed on naive, central memory and regulatory T cell samples, with an average of around 3.4 million total reads per sample. After sorted cells were lysed in RLT buffer, RNA was extracted with DNase-treated RNeasy Micro or Mini kits, with the choice depending on cell number. Each cell subset was processed separately to prevent cross-contamination, with patient and healthy donor samples processed together. The immunoSEQ multiplex PCR was used to amplify TCRB sequences from cDNA, yielding 87-bp fragments that span the CDR3 region. The amplicons were sequenced using the Illumina HiSeq platform. Per the authors' processing: PCR bias was corrected computationally using synthetic template baselines, and reads within Hamming distance 2 were collapsed, with unmergeable singletons discarded. By aligning reads against IMGT, V, D and J genes, CDR3 length, and insertions or deletions at six rearrangement sites were assigned. Within each subset, clonotype counts were normalized to the number of sorted cells before true diversity and Gini coefficients were calculated with the tcR R package. Repertoire sharing was quantified using the overlap coefficient calculated on TCRB nucleotide sequences. Out-of-frame TCRB sequences from naive cells were analyzed as a proxy for the pre-selection repertoire. Here the immuneACCESS table is served through TCRdb, limited to in-frame sequences with V and J called. Missing clones are a known gap in these copies; in checked studies unresolved V genes cover under half, and the rest lacks a known reason. V, J and clone size are taken as reported in that table, and D and trimming were inferred from the DNA itself. For this sample there are about 700,000 clones; 10% to 15% appear just once. Clones ranked in the top ten supply around 0.022% of the sample.

This record belongs to a study of beta chain features in type 1 diabetes (dated by TCRdb to the late 2010s). Regarding the research as a whole: Mean age, gender distribution, total cell number and subset yield did not differ between patients and healthy donors. A total of about 100,000,000 sorted cells were examined across all samples, and RNA yield correlated strongly with the number of cells per subset. The study compared the TCRB repertoires of sorted circulating CD4+ T cell subsets in recently diagnosed type 1 diabetes patients with those in matched healthy donors. Regulatory and stem cell-like memory subsets were obtained from only 8 patients and about eight healthy donors, while naive and central memory subsets were obtained from all 30 or so donors. The paper as a whole reports these results and caveats: A moderate but significant shortening of TCRB CDR3 length was observed in type 1 diabetes patients in all four CD4+ subsets. Because cDNA rather than genomic DNA was sequenced, highly expressing activated cells could have been over-represented, although no difference in activation and CD3 levels was found between groups. PCR may preferentially amplify shorter templates, but because patient and control samples were amplified and corrected together, any resulting skew would affect both groups equally. HLA sub-analyses involved small numbers of individuals, so any influence of HLA type on TCRB rearrangement remained unresolved. Fewer insertions and more nucleotide deletions at VDJ recombination sites were observed in patients with type 1 diabetes, implying thymic rearrangement abnormalities. Naive, central memory and regulatory TCRB repertoires appeared more similar among patients than among healthy donors.

Each donor gave one peripheral blood draw, averaging roughly 0.11 L, which was collected into heparinised tubes. Using a panel that included CD45RO, CCR7, CD25, CD127, CD95 and CD27, naive, central memory, regulatory and stem cell-like memory CD4+ T cells were sorted on a BD FACSAria II. All sorted populations exceeded 95% purity. PBMCs were isolated right away by Lymphoprep density gradient centrifugation and were stained directly, without culture. So that batch effects would be minimized, each experiment stained and sorted samples in pairs, pairing one healthy donor with one patient. V loses 0 bases of germline sequence and J loses 9 bases, and the interval between the two ends is 11 bases. Looking up the germline V gene yields CDR1 MNHEY and CDR2 SVGAGI. Its CDR3 holds 14 amino acids, cysteine through phenylalanine. The sequence is cut down to CDR3 DNA, 42 bases in frame from base 1.

The sequence was obtained from a man aged 18 to 29 with type 1 diabetes. The material sequenced was naive CD4+ T cells from blood. The cell subset or site label for this specimen denotes: true naive CD4+ T cells. The chain is made from TRBV6-5 and TRBJ2-2, and TRBD1 may be the D gene, going by 5 matching bases. The CDR3 here reads CASSYSGARWELFF. The DNA sequence is TGTGCCAGCAGTTACTCTGGGGCGAGGTGGGAGCTGTTTTTT.